The clone carrying this TCR beta chain was counted between two and nine times. This specimen comes from a study of blood T cell repertoires in COVID-19. As for the study in general: COVID-19 samples, acute and convalescent, were from the United States, Italy and Spain.

Produced via immunoSEQ multiplex PCR; TCRdb's table is partial and in-frame only. The table lists roughly 140,000 clones, about four fifths of them singletons. The sequence came from a man between 65 and 85 years old who had recovered from COVID-19. The source material was peripheral blood.

CDR3 protein: CASTMTANTEAFF. CDR3 nucleotides: TGTGCCAGCACTATGACAGCGAACACTGAAGCTTTCTTT. This chain connects TRBV7-9 to TRBJ1-1; a possible D gene is TRBD1 (5 bases). CDR3 size: 13 residues. Germline CDR1 SEHNR, CDR2 FQNEAQ (reference sequence). Trimming pared 7 bases from V and 1 base from J, leaving 10 bases between.